This is a list of T cell receptor beta chains from one sample in a study of T cells in Graves' hyperthyroidism and ophthalmopathy. In TCRdb, the multiplex PCR reads were re-called with MiXCR into one record per CDR3 protein. The sample holds 500,000 to 650,000 distinct CDR3 sequences, 17% seen once. The source material was blood. The receptors come from a woman aged 18-29 years with Graves' ophthalmopathy. The CDR3 runs from the conserved cysteine through the conserved F or W. Each record gives: D gene, V gene, clone size, J gene, CDR3 protein, CDR3 DNA. A D gene is named only where the DNA matches it firmly. A row's size may be missing; if present it is once, few, many or a size class.

d_gene: -; v_gene: TRBV3-1; abundance: -; j_gene: TRBJ1-4; CDR3aa: CASSPPPQEVEKLFF; CDR3nt: TGTGCCAGCAGTCCTCCCCCTCAGGAGGTGGAAAAACTGTTTTTT
d_gene: TRBD1; v_gene: TRBV28; abundance: many; j_gene: TRBJ1-1; CDR3aa: CASSHRGGDTEAFF; CDR3nt: TGTGCCAGCAGCCACAGGGGGGGTGACACTGAAGCTTTCTTT
d_gene: -; v_gene: TRBV20-1; abundance: many; j_gene: TRBJ1-1; CDR3aa: CSGSTWEGGNTEAFF; CDR3nt: TGCAGTGGATCAACTTGGGAGGGGGGGAACACTGAAGCTTTCTTT
d_gene: TRBD1; v_gene: TRBV5-1; abundance: many; j_gene: TRBJ2-7; CDR3aa: CASSMGQGGEQYF; CDR3nt: TGCGCCAGCAGCATGGGACAGGGGGGAGAGCAGTACTTC
d_gene: -; v_gene: TRBV10-3; abundance: few; j_gene: TRBJ1-2; CDR3aa: CAIQSARDNYGYTF; CDR3nt: TGTGCCATCCAAAGTGCCAGGGACAACTATGGCTACACCTTC
d_gene: -; v_gene: TRBV4-3; abundance: -; j_gene: TRBJ2-1; CDR3aa: CASSQETGFMSYNEQFF; CDR3nt: TGCGCCAGCAGCCAAGAAACAGGTTTTATGTCCTACAATGAGCAGTTCTTC
d_gene: -; v_gene: TRBV7-8; abundance: few; j_gene: TRBJ1-6; CDR3aa: CASSYLKRNSPLHF; CDR3nt: TGTGCCAGCAGCTACCTTAAACGCAATTCACCCCTCCACTTT
d_gene: -; v_gene: TRBV7-2; abundance: many; j_gene: TRBJ2-7; CDR3aa: CASSFRDGPYEQYF; CDR3nt: TGTGCCAGCAGCTTCCGGGACGGACCCTACGAGCAGTACTTC
d_gene: -; v_gene: TRBV19; abundance: -; j_gene: TRBJ1-1; CDR3aa: CASGGESSEAFF; CDR3nt: TGTGCCAGCGGCGGGGAAAGTAGTGAAGCTTTCTTT
d_gene: -; v_gene: TRBV7-3; abundance: many; j_gene: TRBJ2-3; CDR3aa: CASSRTQADTQYF; CDR3nt: TGTGCCAGCAGCCGGACCCAAGCAGATACGCAGTATTTT
d_gene: -; v_gene: TRBV19; abundance: few; j_gene: TRBJ1-5; CDR3aa: CASSIDYSNQPQHF; CDR3nt: TGTGCCAGTAGTATAGATTACAGCAATCAGCCCCAGCATTTT
d_gene: -; v_gene: TRBV9; abundance: few; j_gene: TRBJ1-2; CDR3aa: CASSPRQGIGYGYTF; CDR3nt: TGTGCCAGCAGCCCCCGGCAGGGCATCGGCTATGGCTACACCTTC
d_gene: -; v_gene: TRBV27; abundance: many; j_gene: TRBJ1-2; CDR3aa: CASSFIDGQHNGYTF; CDR3nt: TGTGCCAGCAGTTTCATCGACGGCCAACATAATGGCTACACCTTC
d_gene: -; v_gene: TRBV3-1; abundance: few; j_gene: TRBJ1-1; CDR3aa: CASSYFSGNTEAFF; CDR3nt: TGTGCCAGCAGCTACTTTTCCGGGAACACTGAAGCTTTCTTT
d_gene: TRBD2; v_gene: TRBV11-3; abundance: -; j_gene: TRBJ2-5; CDR3aa: CASSLQTSGVNQETQYF; CDR3nt: TGTGCCAGCAGCTTACAGACTAGCGGAGTAAACCAAGAGACCCAGTACTTC
d_gene: TRBD1; v_gene: TRBV18; abundance: many; j_gene: TRBJ1-1; CDR3aa: CASSPRGQGDTEAFF; CDR3nt: TGTGCCAGCTCACCACGGGGACAGGGGGACACTGAAGCTTTCTTT